This T cell receptor (beta chain) was found in a study of OX40 agonist ivuxolimab in advanced cancers. Turning to the study itself: Every patient in dose escalation had hepatocellular carcinoma, melanoma, renal cell or head and neck cancer. Cohort: 80% to 90% men, mean age approximately 66, aged about 23 to 79. Three patients responded partially, comprising one with hepatocellular carcinoma and two with cutaneous melanoma.

V lost 6 bases, J lost 5 bases, and 14 bases lay in between. This CDR3 has 13 residues. The germline gives CDR1 MNHEY, CDR2 SVGAGI. This table comes from immunoSEQ multiplex PCR, and its TCRdb copy is limited to in-frame clones, with some not included. The sample consists of approximately 76,000 clones, 70% to 90% of them appearing once. Patients were ruled out by autoimmune disease history or systemic immunosuppression. This chain uses TRBV6-5 with TRBJ2-7; perhaps D is TRBD1 or TRBD2 (5 bases each). The sequenced sample was CD4+ or CD8+ T cells sorted from blood, obtained in a trial of the OX40 agonist ivuxolimab. This clonotype was sampled from an adult with an advanced solid tumor such as melanoma, head and neck, liver or kidney cancer. CDR3 sequence (DNA): TGTGCCAGCAGCAGGGAGTGGGGCCACGAGCAGTACTTC. Translating gives CASSREWGHEQYF.